These T cell receptor beta chains were read from a single sample in a study of blood T cell repertoires in COVID-19. Method: immunoSEQ multiplex PCR; TCRdb's copy keeps in-frame clones and lacks some. This table holds tens of thousands of clones, around 90% found once. The sequencing input was peripheral blood. The receptors come from a human donor in a cohort sampled during active COVID-19. CDR3s include the opening cysteine and the closing phenylalanine or tryptophan. D genes are given only for firm matches. Clone size appears in some rows only: once, few, many, or a class for an expanded clone.

NA,TRBJ1-5,TRBV5-1,TRBD1,TGCGCCAGCAGCCCAACAGGGGGATATAGCAATCAGCCCCAGCATTTT,CASSPTGGYSNQPQHF
NA,TRBJ1-5,TRBV6-2/TRBV6-3,TRBD1,TGTGCCAGCAGTTATACCCAGGAACAGGGGAATCAGCCCCAGCATTTT,CASSYTQEQGNQPQHF
NA,TRBJ2-2,TRBV9,NA,TGTGCCAGCAGCTTATCGACAGCGAACACCGGGGAGCTGTTTTTT,CASSLSTANTGELFF
NA,TRBJ1-1,TRBV30,NA,TGTGCCTGGAGTAGGGCGGGAACTGAAGCTTTCTTT,CAWSRAGTEAFF
few,TRBJ2-7,TRBV11-2,TRBD1,TGTGCCAGCAGCTTGTGGGGACAGGGAATCTACGAGCAGTACTTC,CASSLWGQGIYEQYF
NA,TRBJ2-5,TRBV3-1/TRBV3-2,TRBD2,TGTGCCAGCAGCCAAGAGGGTGGCGGGAGGGCCAAAGAGACCCAGTACTTC,CASSQEGGGRAKETQYF
NA,TRBJ2-4,TRBV5-1,NA,TGCGCCAGCAGCTTAGCAGGGGAAGCCAAAAACATTCAGTACTTC,CASSLAGEAKNIQYF
NA,TRBJ2-3,TRBV7-2,NA,TGTGCCAGCAGCTTCCCCTCCACAGATACGCAGTATTTT,CASSFPSTDTQYF
NA,TRBJ2-3,TRBV27,TRBD2,TGTGCCAGCAGTCCTCTAGCGGGGGGGCCGGATACGCAGTATTTT,CASSPLAGGPDTQYF
NA,TRBJ1-1,TRBV4-1,NA,TGCGCCAGCAGCCAAGAGCAGACTAACACTGAAGCTTTCTTT,CASSQEQTNTEAFF
NA,TRBJ2-7,TRBV6-2/TRBV6-3,TRBD1,TGTGCCAGCAGCCGCTCAGGGGGTAGCGCCTACGAGCAGTACTTC,CASSRSGGSAYEQYF
NA,TRBJ2-5,TRBV3-1/TRBV3-2,TRBD2,TGTGCCAGCAGCCAAGATCCTCAAGCGGGGCAAGAGACCCAGTACTTC,CASSQDPQAGQETQYF
NA,TRBJ1-4,TRBV2,NA,TGTGCCAGCAGTGCGTGGGACGGGACTATGAAAAAACTGTTTTTT,CASSAWDGTMKKLFF
few,TRBJ2-7,TRBV10-3,TRBD1,TGTGCCATCAGTGAGGTAACAGGGGCCACCTACGAGCAGTACTTC,CAISEVTGATYEQYF
NA,TRBJ2-1,TRBV10-3,NA,TGTGCCATCAGTGCTGGCGGGGTCCTTTACAATGAGCAGTTCTTC,CAISAGGVLYNEQFF
NA,TRBJ1-1,TRBV19,NA,TGTGCCAGTCGGGGGGTGGGGAACACTGAAGCTTTCTTT,CASRGVGNTEAFF
NA,TRBJ2-7,TRBV7-6,TRBD2,TGTGCCAGCAGCAATAGCGGGGGGCTCTACGAGCAGTACTTC,CASSNSGGLYEQYF
NA,TRBJ2-7,TRBV10-2,TRBD1,TGCGCCAGCAGTGATGGGGCCAGGGGGAAGGACGAGCAGTACTTC,CASSDGARGKDEQYF
NA,TRBJ1-1,TRBV6-5,NA,TGTGCCAGCATCGGGACATTAATCACTGAAGCTTTCTTT,CASIGTLITEAFF
NA,TRBJ1-2,TRBV30,NA,TGTGCCTGGAGTGTCCTGACAGTAAGCTATGGCTACACCTTC,CAWSVLTVSYGYTF
once,TRBJ2-5,TRBV7-6,NA,TGTGCCAGCAGCAGGGGTTCCGAAGGGACCCAGTACTTC,CASSRGSEGTQYF
NA,TRBJ2-1,TRBV7-9,TRBD1,TGTGCCAGCAGCGCCCCCGGCGGGACAGGGGGTAATGAGCAGTTCTTC,CASSAPGGTGGNEQFF
once,TRBJ2-7,TRBV30,NA,TGTGCCTGGAGTGGGGGGGACGAGCAGTACTTC,CAWSGGDEQYF
NA,TRBJ2-7,TRBV10-3,TRBD2,TGTGCCCGCGGGGTAGCGGGAGTCTACGAGCAGTACTTC,CARGVAGVYEQYF
NA,TRBJ2-7,TRBV7-2,NA,TGTGCCAGCAGCCCGGGATCTCGAGCCCACGAGCAGTACTTC,CASSPGSRAHEQYF
NA,TRBJ1-6,TRBV10-2,NA,TGCGCCAGCAGTGGATCACAGGTGAATTCACCCCTCCACTTT,CASSGSQVNSPLHF
once,TRBJ2-7,TRBV11-1,NA,TGTGCCAGCAGCCCCAGGACTCGAGATTCCTACGAGCAGTACTTC,CASSPRTRDSYEQYF
NA,TRBJ1-2,TRBV20-1,TRBD1,TGCAGTGCTAGTGGGGGACAGTATAACTATGGCTACACCTTC,CSASGGQYNYGYTF
NA,TRBJ2-7,TRBV7-8,TRBD2,TGTGCCAGCAGCCGTGGGGAGGGGACCTACGAGCAGTACTTC,CASSRGEGTYEQYF
NA,TRBJ2-7,TRBV5-1,TRBD2,TGCGCCAGCAGGTCTCGCACGGGGGGGCGCGGAGGCTACGAGCAGTACTTC,CASRSRTGGRGGYEQYF
NA,TRBJ1-1,TRBV19,TRBD1,TGTGCCAGTACCCGGACAGGGAACTATGAAGCTTTCTTT,CASTRTGNYEAFF
NA,TRBJ1-1,TRBV4-1,TRBD1,TGCGCCAGCAGCCACCCAGGACAGGGGTTGACTGAAGCTTTCTTT,CASSHPGQGLTEAFF
NA,TRBJ2-2,TRBV19,NA,TGTGCCAGTAGACGAACAGGGATGACCGGGGAGCTGTTTTTT,CASRRTGMTGELFF
NA,TRBJ2-7,TRBV28,NA,TGTGCCAGCAGTTTTGGGGCTTCCTACGAGCAGTACTTC,CASSFGASYEQYF
once,TRBJ2-7,TRBV6-6,TRBD1,TGTGCCAGCAGGCAGACCGGGACAGGGGCCTCCGAGCAGTACTTC,CASRQTGTGASEQYF
NA,TRBJ2-3,TRBV19,NA,TGTGCCAGTAGTCAACTATCTAGCGGCACAGATACGCAGTATTTT,CASSQLSSGTDTQYF
NA,TRBJ1-3,TRBV7-8,NA,TGTGCCAGCAGGGCTACGGAGGTATCTGGAAACACCATATATTTT,CASRATEVSGNTIYF
NA,TRBJ2-1,TRBV29-1,TRBD2,TGCAGCGTTGGCTGGCTAGCGGGTAGTGAGCAGTTCTTC,CSVGWLAGSEQFF
NA,TRBJ2-2,TRBV24-1,NA,TGTGCCACCAGTGGCCCGACTAGCACCGGGGAGCTGTTTTTT,CATSGPTSTGELFF
NA,TRBJ1-4,TRBV12-3/TRBV12-4,TRBD1,TGTGCCAGCAGTTTATCCACGACAGGGAAACTGTTTTTT,CASSLSTTGKLFF
NA,TRBJ2-7,TRBV29-1,TRBD1,TGCAGCGTTGGAGGACAGGGTTCCCCCTACGAGCAGTACTTC,CSVGGQGSPYEQYF
NA,TRBJ1-2,TRBV19,TRBD1,TGTGCCAGTAGTATCTCACAGGGGGGCCATGGCTACACCTTC,CASSISQGGHGYTF
NA,TRBJ1-5,TRBV7-9,NA,TGTGCCAGCAGCTCCCTTGAGGCAGGGAATCAGCCCCAGCATTTT,CASSSLEAGNQPQHF
NA,TRBJ2-7,TRBV6-5,TRBD2,TGTGCCAGCAGGAGGACTAGCGACTACGAGCAGTACTTC,CASRRTSDYEQYF
NA,TRBJ1-3,TRBV12-3/TRBV12-4,NA,TGTGCCAGCAGCCCCCGGGGGAGCACCATATATTTT,CASSPRGSTIYF
NA,TRBJ2-3,TRBV6-2/TRBV6-3,TRBD1,TGTGCCAGCAGCACCGCCGGGACAGGGGCCCTTAATACGCAGTATTTT,CASSTAGTGALNTQYF
few,TRBJ1-2,TRBV18,NA,TGTGCCAGCTCACGCGAGAACCAGGGGAATGGCTACACCTTC,CASSRENQGNGYTF
NA,TRBJ2-7,TRBV10-3,NA,TGTGCCACCACCGGTAGTGTCTCCTACGAGCAGTACTTC,CATTGSVSYEQYF
NA,TRBJ2-5,TRBV2,NA,TGTGCCAGCACCGGGGGGCAGCAAGAGACCCAGTACTTC,CASTGGQQETQYF
NA,TRBJ2-1,TRBV24-1,TRBD2,TGTGCCACCAGTGATTGGGGACTAGCGGGAGGAGGCAATGAGCAGTTCTTC,CATSDWGLAGGGNEQFF
NA,TRBJ1-2,TRBV12-5,NA,TGTGCTAGTGTCAATTCCGGGACATCGACCGGCTACACCTTC,CASVNSGTSTGYTF